This TCR beta chain was sequenced in a study of blood T cells in healthy people across ages. General study results and limits: Donors of long life had a larger count of naive CD4+ cells and greater diversity than aged donors.

A second PCR of about 6 to 11 cycles used a sample-barcoded 5' primer and a J-beta primer mix. Carrying 12 random nucleotides, a template-switch adaptor labeled each individual cDNA molecule. Using its own MiXCR run on the 5' RACE reads, TCRdb lists one record per CDR3 protein. The sample includes approximately 400,000 distinct CDR3 sequences, approximately 51% of them seen just once. CDR3 length: 16 amino acids. Germline V gene lookup returns CDR1 MNHNY and CDR2 SVGAGI (reference sequence). Trimming removed 6 bases from V and 1 base from J; junction bases left unmatched: 9. At least 6 million PBMCs were isolated per sample. There are a few counts of this clonotype. Its specificity is not known.

This clonotype was sampled from a man aged 55 to 70 in good health. This rearrangement joins TRBV6-6 to TRBJ2-1; 7 bases align to TRBD1. Sequencing was done on a sample of blood. CDR3 loop: CASRPPGQISYNEQFF. In DNA form, the CDR3 reads TGTGCCAGCAGGCCTCCGGGACAGATATCCTACAATGAGCAGTTCTTC.